Following are 26 T cell receptor beta chains from one sample sequenced in a study of CD8 T cells in Susac syndrome. Random hexamers primed reverse transcription of about 0.45 to 1 ug RNA. Using its own MiXCR run on the immunoSEQ multiplex PCR reads, TCRdb lists one record per CDR3 protein. The data contain 130,000 to 150,000 distinct CDR3 sequences, approximately 94% of them singletons. The sample was CD4+ T cells from PBMCs. These receptors were taken from a human donor in good health.

The genes are TRBV2 and TRBJ2-5; D unresolved. V was cut by 5 bases and J by 0 bases, with 4 bases left in between. Per the germline V gene, CDR1 is SNHLY and CDR2 is FYNNEI. There are 12 residues in the CDR3. The CDR3 sequence: CASSINQETQYF. CDR3 nucleotides: TGTGCCAGCAGTATAAACCAAGAGACCCAGTACTTC.

V usage is TRBV23-1 and J usage is TRBJ2-7; 8 positions agree with TRBD2. TRBV23-1 is filed as an ORF, its function uncertain. The ends lost 6 bases at V and 6 bases at J; junction bases unmatched: 10. This CDR3 is built from 14 residues. CDR3 in amino acids: CASRCGRILSEQYF. Written as DNA, the CDR3 is TGCGCCAGCAGATGCGGGAGGATTTTATCCGAGCAGTACTTC.

This chain connects TRBV18 to TRBJ1-5; D uncertain. V dropped 0 bases and J dropped 3 bases, with 9 bases sitting between them. This CDR3 spans 15 amino acids. The V gene's germline CDR1 is KGHSH and CDR2 LQKENI. The CDR3 region is CASSPPTQLNQPQHF. The CDR3 DNA follows: TGTGCCAGCTCACCACCGACACAACTCAATCAGCCCCAGCATTTT. Based on the CDR3 plus reference TRBV18 and TRBJ1-5, the full variable domain is NAGVMQNPRHLVRRRGQEARLRCSPMKGHSHVYWYRQLPEEGLKFMVYLQKENIIDESGMPKERFSAEFPKEGPSILRIQQVVRGDSAAYFCASSPPTQLNQPQHFGDGTRLSIL.

The chain uses TRBV5-1 and TRBJ2-4; 14 bases are a match to TRBD2. The CDR3 totals 16 residues. In germline, CDR1 is SGHRS, CDR2 YFSETQ. The junction had 5 bases not matched to a gene; V was cut back by 2 bases and J by 7 bases. The CDR3 bases are TGCGCCAGCAGCTTACCGGGACTAGCGGGAGAGAACATTCAGTACTTC. This gives the protein CASSLPGLAGENIQYF.

The V call is TRBV28, the J call TRBJ1-1; 11 bases align to TRBD1. V was pared by 5 bases and J by 3 bases, with 8 bases of the junction left unmatched. The CDR3 consists of 16 residues. Per the germline V gene, CDR1 is MDHEN and CDR2 is SYDVKM. The CDR3 region is CASSRPGQGVDTEAFF. The CDR3 DNA sequence: TGTGCCAGCAGTCGTCCGGGACAGGGGGTAGACACTGAAGCTTTCTTT. Full variable domain (missing parts from reference TRBV28 and TRBJ1-1): DVKVTQSSRYLVKRTGEKVFLECVQDMDHENMFWYRQDPGLGLRLIYFSYDVKMKEKGDIPEGYSVSREKKERFSLILESASTNQTSMYLCASSRPGQGVDTEAFFGQGTRLTVV.

The chain links TRBV28 to TRBJ2-3, with TRBD1 as a possible D gene (6 bases). In germline, CDR1 is MDHEN, CDR2 SYDVKM. Trimming took 6 bases from V and 2 from J, leaving 15 bases between them. The CDR3 spans 15 residues. CDR3 region: CASSVVLGATDTQYF. The DNA of the CDR3 is TGTGCCAGCAGCGTTGTGCTGGGGGCCACAGATACGCAGTATTTT.

This chain joins TRBV7-9 and TRBJ1-2; no firm D call. The CDR3 has 13 residues. Deletions cut 3 bases from V and 0 bases from J, with 5 bases between. Per the germline V gene, CDR1 is SEHNR and CDR2 is FQNEAQ (reference sequence). CDR3 DNA: TGTGCCAGCAGCTTCGGATCTAACTATGGCTACACCTTC. Translating gives CASSFGSNYGYTF.

This chain uses TRBV28 with TRBJ1-5; TRBD1 matches at 8 bases. The length of the CDR3 is 13 residues. Germline CDR1 is MDHEN and CDR2 is SYDVKM. V lost 6 bases to trimming and J lost 5 bases; unmatched junction nucleotides: 3. The CDR3 nucleotides are TGTGCCAGCAGGTCGACAGGGGATCAGCCCCAGCATTTT. Translated: CASRSTGDQPQHF.

The genes are TRBV2 and TRBJ2-7, with D hard to call. This CDR3 has 14 residues. Per germline, CDR1 SNHLY and CDR2 FYNNEI. V lost 0 bases, J lost 4 bases, and 10 bases lay in between. For the CDR3, the DNA is TGTGCCAGCAGTGAAGCGCTTGGCCGGTACGAGCAGTACTTC. It codes for CASSEALGRYEQYF.

The V call is TRBV5-1, the J call TRBJ1-5; a possible D gene is TRBD1 (5 bases). CDR1 SGHRS and CDR2 YFSETQ come from the germline V gene. Deletions cut 4 bases from V and 4 bases from J, with 21 bases between. There are 17 residues in the CDR3. CDR3 region: CASSPVGNSGGNQPQHF. The DNA of the CDR3 is TGCGCCAGCAGCCCCGTTGGGAATTCGGGGGGGAATCAGCCCCAGCATTTT.

The V call is TRBV25-1, the J call TRBJ2-5; 11 nucleotides line up with TRBD1. Trimming took 3 bases from V and 0 from J; bases not matched to a gene: 0. Germline assignment: CDR1 MGHDK and CDR2 SYGVNS. The CDR3 has 15 residues. In DNA, the CDR3 is TGTGCCAGCAGTGAGGGACAGGGGGACCAAGAGACCCAGTACTTC. Protein product: CASSEGQGDQETQYF.

V is TRBV2 and J is TRBJ2-5; 10 bases agree with TRBD2. The V and J ends lost 9 bases and 6 bases, in that order; junction bases with no gene match: 10. The germline V gene encodes CDR1 SNHLY and CDR2 FYNNEI. CDR3 length: 14 amino acids. CDR3 region: CASLAQLAGQTQYF. DNA for the CDR3: TGTGCCAGTCTTGCCCAACTAGCGGGACAGACCCAGTACTTC.

The chain joins TRBV9 to TRBJ2-2; 7 bases are shared with TRBD1. The CDR3 runs 14 residues. Germline V gene sequence: CDR1 SGDLS, CDR2 YYNGEE. The trim removed 2 bases at V and 3 bases at J, leaving 1 base unmatched. This chain's CDR3 is CASSVTGYTGELFF. DNA for the CDR3: TGTGCCAGCAGCGTGACAGGGTACACCGGGGAGCTGTTTTTT.

The rearrangement links TRBV5-6 to TRBJ2-3; 12 bases line up with TRBD1. This CDR3 region has 17 residues. Trimming took 4 bases from V and 1 from J; bases not matched to a gene: 7. Germline assignment: CDR1 SGHDT and CDR2 YYEEEE. CDR3 DNA: TGTGCCAGCAGCACCGGGACAGGGGGCTGGGGCACAGATACGCAGTATTTT. Its protein product is CASSTGTGGWGTDTQYF.

The V gene is TRBV20-1, the J gene TRBJ2-5; D is possibly TRBD2 (5 bases). Looked up from germline, CDR1 is DFQATT and CDR2 is SNEGSKA (reference sequence). Trimming shortened V by 6 bases and J by 3 bases, and 20 bases separated the two germline ends. This CDR3 is 15 amino acids long. In DNA form, the CDR3 reads TGCAGTGCCGAACCTTTAGGCGAGGGAGAAGAGACCCAGTACTTC. It is translated as CSAEPLGEGEETQYF.

V gene TRBV10-3 combines with J gene TRBJ2-7, with D possibly matching TRBD1 (5 bases). Trimming took off 0 bases at V and 6 bases at J, with 12 bases between the two ends. This CDR3 has 14 residues. Germline-derived CDR1 and CDR2 are ENHRY and SYGVKD. In DNA form, the CDR3 reads TGTGCCATCAGTGAGTCGGGGCAGGGCTTCGAGCAGTACTTC. It specifies CAISESGQGFEQYF.

The J gene is TRBJ2-7, the V gene TRBV3-1, with unresolved D. Germline V lookup: CDR1 LGHDT, CDR2 YNNKEL (reference sequence). Trimming removed 4 bases at V and 2 bases at J, with 15 bases between. The CDR3 contains 15 residues. This CDR3 reads CASSLLGLNPYEQYF. The CDR3 DNA follows: TGTGCCAGCAGCCTTTTGGGCCTAAATCCCTACGAGCAGTACTTC.

The V gene is TRBV18, the J gene TRBJ1-4; 10 bases align to TRBD1. The germline gives CDR1 KGHSH, CDR2 LQKENI. The junction had 0 bases not matched to a gene; V was cut back by 2 bases and J by 6 bases. The CDR3 contains 14 residues. The CDR3 nucleotides are TGTGCCAGCTCACCAGGGACAGGGGATGAAAAACTGTTTTTT. Translation gives CASSPGTGDEKLFF.

The rearrangement uses TRBV5-4 and TRBJ2-1, with D possibly matching TRBD2 (5 bases). The V end was cut by 4 bases, the J end by 4 bases, with 9 bases between. The germline V gene encodes CDR1 SGHNT and CDR2 YYREEE (reference sequence). The CDR3 extends over 13 amino acids. This CDR3 is CASSPGSYNEQFF. As DNA, the CDR3 is TGTGCCAGCAGCCCTGGGAGTTACAATGAGCAGTTCTTC.

This clonotype was seen just once. CDR3 bases: TGTGCCTGGAGTGTAGGGACCCGCAACGGAGGCTACACCTTC. Translated, it gives CAWSVGTRNGGYTF. The chain employs TRBV30 and TRBJ1-2; a weak D match, TRBD1 (5 bases). The length of the CDR3 is 14 residues. V lost 0 bases and J 8 bases, leaving 16 bases between the germline ends. Germline V gene sequence: CDR1 GTSNPN, CDR2 SVGIG (reference sequence).

The rearrangement uses TRBV6-6 and TRBJ2-7; 9 nucleotides line up with TRBD2. Germline V gives CDR1 MNHNY, CDR2 SVGAGI (reference sequence). The CDR3 sequence is 15 residues long. Trimming cost V 0 bases and J 5 bases; bases outside gene matches: 5. CDR3 coding DNA: TGTGCCAGCAGTTACTCGGGACTAGCCAGCAACGAGCAGTACTTC. Amino acids: CASSYSGLASNEQYF.

The V and J genes are TRBV30 and TRBJ1-5; D is uncertain. Trimming left V 3 bases short and J 2 bases short, with 17 bases between. The CDR3 spans 16 residues. CDR1 and CDR2 (germline): GTSNPN, SVGIG (reference sequence). The CDR3 here is CAWSPLGRLGNQPQHF. The CDR3, as DNA: TGTGCCTGGAGCCCCCTAGGGAGGTTGGGCAATCAGCCCCAGCATTTT.

The CDR3 nucleotides are TGTGCCAGCAGTTTCCTAGCAGGCGAGCAGTACTTC. Its protein is CASSFLAGEQYF. The chain couples TRBV6-5 to TRBJ2-7, with D possibly being TRBD2 (5 bases). CDR1 is MNHEY, CDR2 SVGAGI, per germline. The CDR3 is made up of 12 amino acids. Between the trimmed V and J ends, which lost 4 bases and 6 bases, there was a span of 10 bases.

The chain uses TRBV20-1 and TRBJ1-4; 8 bases fit TRBD1. CDR3 length: 13 residues. The V segment lost 7 bases and the J segment 4 bases; nucleotides outside the gene matches: 5. Germline V gives CDR1 DFQATT, CDR2 SNEGSKA (reference sequence). Here the CDR3 DNA reads TGCAGTGTCCCGGGACAGGTTAATGAAAAACTGTTTTTT. Its protein is CSVPGQVNEKLFF.

This clonotype was counted once. The chain has TRBV7-9 and TRBJ2-1; D may be TRBD2 (5 bases). CDR1 and CDR2 (germline): SEHNR, FQNEAQ (reference sequence). Trimming took 6 bases from V and 1 from J, leaving 13 bases between them. The CDR3 sequence is 15 residues long. This CDR3 is CASRKEGPSYNEQFF. CDR3 coding DNA: TGTGCCAGCAGAAAAGAGGGCCCTTCCTACAATGAGCAGTTCTTC.

J is TRBJ2-2 and V is TRBV30; 8 nucleotides line up with TRBD1. The V gene's germline CDR1 is GTSNPN and CDR2 SVGIG (reference sequence). CDR3 length equals 15 residues. V was pared by 7 bases and J by 1 base, with 8 bases of the junction left unmatched. The CDR3 protein is CASRPGTGNTGELFF. CDR3 bases: TGTGCCTCAAGACCCGGGACAGGGAACACCGGGGAGCTGTTTTTT.